The sequence of this TCR beta chain was determined in a study of neurological immune-mediated disorders. As for time point: longitudinal time-point 2. The unsorted libraries were generated from a total of 2 million PBMCs, which had been stored in RNAlater at -80 C. CDR1 is LGHDT and CDR2 is YNNKEL in the germline V gene (reference sequence). CDR3 length: 12 residues. V was shortened by 6 bases and J by 10 bases, with 13 bases between the two germline ends. The cDNA was generated by 5'RACE with 10-nucleotide random UMIs. Whenever a sequencing run was performed, it yielded over 170 million TCR-beta sequences from 15-18 subjects. TCRdb re-called the 5' RACE reads with MiXCR, one entry per CDR3 protein. The table shows some 45,000 distinct CDR3 sequences, with around 14% occurring only once.

The J gene is TRBJ1-5, the V gene TRBV3-1; possible D gene TRBD1, 6 bases. The clonotype originates from a male donor with HTLV-1-associated myelopathy (HAM/TSP). The specimen sequenced was PBMCs. The CDR3 spells CASSSQGHPQHF. CDR3 sequence (DNA): TGTGCCAGCAGTTCCCAGGGACATCCCCAGCATTTT.